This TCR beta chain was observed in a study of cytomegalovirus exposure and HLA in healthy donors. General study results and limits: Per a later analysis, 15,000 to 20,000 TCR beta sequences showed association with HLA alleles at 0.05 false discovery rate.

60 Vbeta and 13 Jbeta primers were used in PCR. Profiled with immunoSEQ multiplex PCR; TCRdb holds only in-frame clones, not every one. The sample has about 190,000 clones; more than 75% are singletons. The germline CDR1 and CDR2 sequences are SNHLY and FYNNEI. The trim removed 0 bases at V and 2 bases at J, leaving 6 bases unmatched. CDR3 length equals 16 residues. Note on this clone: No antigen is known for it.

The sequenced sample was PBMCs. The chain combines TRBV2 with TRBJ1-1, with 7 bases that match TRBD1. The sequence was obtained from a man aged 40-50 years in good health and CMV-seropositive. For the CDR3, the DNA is TGTGCCAGCAGTGAAGCTCCCCTAGGGGGCAACACTGAAGCTTTCTTT. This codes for CASSEAPLGGNTEAFF.